The entry below gives a single T cell receptor (beta chain) sequence along with its context. The RNA input was roughly 0.45 to 1 ug, and it was reverse transcribed with random hexamers. TCRdb re-analysed the immunoSEQ multiplex PCR reads in MiXCR, keeping a single row per CDR3 protein. The data hold 150,000 to 200,000 distinct CDR3 sequences, with 90% to 95% observed a single time. It was negative isolation that provided the CD8+ and CD4+ T cells, whereas TEMRA cells were enriched by FACS. This entry belongs to a study of CD8 T cells in Susac syndrome. Trimming pared 1 base from V and 11 bases from J, leaving 13 bases between. The CDR3 is 14 amino acids. Germline CDR1 and CDR2: SGDLS and YYNGEE.

The V call is TRBV9, the J call TRBJ1-6; weak D call: TRBD1 (6 bases). Sample: CD4+ T cells from PBMCs. The TCR was taken from a human donor in good health. The CDR3 loop is CASSVLTGGTPLHF. CDR3 DNA: TGTGCCAGCAGCGTACTGACAGGCGGGACACCCCTCCACTTT.